The 19 T cell receptor beta chains below come from one sample, sequenced in a study of T-cell reconstitution after alpha-beta-depleted transplantation in children. Unique molecular identifiers were incorporated when the TCRbeta library was constructed. TCRdb called the PCR reads again in MiXCR, with one record for every CDR3 protein. The sample lists about 600,000 distinct CDR3 sequences; 20% to 25% were seen once. The source was PBMCs, mostly from graft donor cells, collected 360 days after TCRalphabeta/CD19-depleted stem cell transplant. The origin of the receptors is a boy younger than two who had a stem cell transplant for acute myeloid leukemia, so the T cells may come from the graft donor.

This clonotype was seen at least ten times. The chain carries TRBV6-5 and TRBJ2-3, with D tentatively TRBD1 (7 bases). Germline V gene sequence: CDR1 MNHEY, CDR2 SVGAGI. V shed 0 bases and J shed 1 base, with 14 bases lying between them. CDR3 length equals 17 residues. The CDR3 loop is CASSYSRGGGGTDTQYF. For the CDR3, the DNA is TGTGCCAGCAGTTACTCAAGAGGGGGCGGGGGCACAGATACGCAGTATTTT.

The gene calls are TRBV7-9 and TRBJ2-1; D may be TRBD1 or TRBD2 (6 bases each). V lost 5 bases to trimming and J lost 7 bases, with 21 bases between them. From germline, CDR1 is SEHNR and CDR2 FQNEAQ (reference sequence). The CDR3 length is 16 residues. The CDR3 reads CASSPLGGDIGNEQFF. Here the CDR3 DNA reads TGTGCCAGCAGCCCCCTCGGCGGGGACATAGGGAATGAGCAGTTCTTC.

This clonotype was observed many times. The chain joins TRBV7-9 to TRBJ2-1; D perhaps matches TRBD1 (7 bases). V was shortened by 4 bases and J by 9 bases, with 13 bases between the two germline ends. This CDR3 comprises 13 residues. Germline values: CDR1 SEHNR, CDR2 FQNEAQ (reference sequence). The CDR3, as DNA: TGTGCCAGCAGCTCCCCAGGGGGGATTGAGCAGTTCTTC. As protein: CASSSPGGIEQFF.

A remark on this clonotype: This sequence may be a read error, since a much larger clone differs from it by one base. The chain links TRBV7-3 to TRBJ2-2; D might be TRBD1 or TRBD2, each matching 5 bases. Between the trimmed V and J ends, which lost 5 bases and 1 base, there was a span of 8 bases. This CDR3 has 14 amino acids. CDR1 and CDR2 (germline): SGHTA, FQGTGA. This CDR3 is CASSRDQNTGELFF. DNA for the CDR3: TGTGCCAGCAGCCGGGACCAGAACACCGGGGAGCTGTTTTTT.

Ten or more counts support this clonotype. The chain couples TRBV18 to TRBJ2-7, with TRBD2 as a possible D gene (6 bases). The CDR3 is made up of 16 amino acids. In germline, CDR1 is KGHSH, CDR2 LQKENI. V was cut by 4 bases and J by 4 bases, with 20 bases left in between. This chain's CDR3 is CASSLESGGGRYEQYF. CDR3 nucleotide sequence: TGTGCCAGCTCACTCGAATCGGGTGGGGGGAGATACGAGCAGTACTTC.

This clonotype was found many times. The chain employs TRBV20-1 and TRBJ1-1; weak D call: TRBD1 (5 bases). The CDR3 is 14 residues long. Trimming removed 2 bases at V and 1 base at J, with 11 bases between. Per germline, CDR1 DFQATT and CDR2 SNEGSKA (reference sequence). DNA for the CDR3: TGCAGTGCTAGATTCGGACACCCGAACACTGAAGCTTTCTTT. This translates into CSARFGHPNTEAFF.

This clonotype turned up a few times. DNA for the CDR3: TGCAGCGTTGAAGATTGGATGGGCACAGATACGCAGTATTTT. Its translation is CSVEDWMGTDTQYF. The V call is TRBV29-1, the J call TRBJ2-3; D remains ambiguous. Germline CDR1 and CDR2: SQVTM and ANQGSEA. Trimming removed 0 bases from V and 1 base from J, with 8 bases in between. This CDR3 has 14 amino acids.

This clonotype was observed once. The V call is TRBV20-1, the J call TRBJ1-4; TRBD1 matches 8 bases. The CDR3 totals 14 residues. J was trimmed by 3 bases and V by 5 bases; bases with no gene match: 5. Germline V gene sequence: CDR1 DFQATT, CDR2 SNEGSKA (reference sequence). The CDR3 reads CSAPDRDPNEKLFF. The CDR3 region has the DNA TGCAGTGCTCCGGACAGGGATCCTAATGAAAAACTGTTTTTT.

This clonotype was seen repeatedly, ten times or more. The chain employs TRBV7-9 and TRBJ2-1; D uncertain. CDR3 size: 15 residues. The V end was cut by 5 bases, the J end by 6 bases, with 17 bases between. Germline-derived CDR1 and CDR2 are SEHNR and FQNEAQ (reference sequence). CDR3 amino acids: CASSQYEFRSNEQFF. The CDR3 coding sequence is TGTGCCAGCAGCCAGTACGAGTTTAGATCCAATGAGCAGTTCTTC.

This clonotype was recorded at least ten times. The CDR3 sequence: CASSDGGNTEAFF. DNA of the CDR3: TGTGCCAGCAGCGACGGTGGGAACACTGAAGCTTTCTTT. The chain recombines TRBV9 with TRBJ1-1; D remains unclear. Germline V gives CDR1 SGDLS, CDR2 YYNGEE. This CDR3 region has 13 residues. The V end was cut by 3 bases, the J end by 1 base, with 7 bases between.

This rearrangement joins TRBV5-1 to TRBJ2-2; 8 nucleotides align to TRBD1. Germline lookup yields CDR1 SGHRS and CDR2 YFSETQ. Trimming cost V 8 bases and J 3 bases; bases outside gene matches: 6. CDR3 length: 14 amino acids. CDR3 sequence reads: CASSTGGDTGELFF. The CDR3 DNA is TGCGCCAGTTCCACAGGGGGAGACACCGGGGAGCTGTTTTTT.

This clonotype was found many times. The rearrangement uses TRBV28 and TRBJ2-1, with D perhaps TRBD1 (6 bases). Trimming shortened V by 6 bases and J by 0 bases, and 15 bases separated the two germline ends. The length of the CDR3 is 16 residues. CDR1 MDHEN and CDR2 SYDVKM come from the germline V gene. The CDR3: CASSHQGSISYNEQFF. Here the CDR3 DNA reads TGTGCCAGCAGCCACCAGGGGTCTATCTCCTACAATGAGCAGTTCTTC.

The rearrangement uses TRBV5-1 and TRBJ2-6, with a tentative D call TRBD1 (6 bases). Trimming stripped 2 bases from V and 2 bases from J, with 11 bases between. The CDR3 is 16 residues long. The germline V gene has CDR1 SGHRS and CDR2 YFSETQ. The chain's CDR3 is CASSFAQGAGANVLTF. The CDR3 bases are TGCGCCAGCAGCTTCGCACAGGGTGCTGGGGCCAACGTCCTGACTTTC.

The gene calls are TRBV20-1 and TRBJ2-7, with D tentatively TRBD2 (7 bases). CDR3 length: 11 residues. Germline values: CDR1 DFQATT, CDR2 SNEGSKA (reference sequence). V lost 3 bases and J lost 11, with 14 bases in between. CDR3 DNA sequence: TGCAGTGCTAGGGGGGGGCCATGGGAGTACGTC. Translated: CSARGGPWEYV.

The V call is TRBV25-1, the J call TRBJ2-3; 8 bases map to TRBD2. Germline CDR1 reads MGHDK; CDR2 reads SYGVNS. CDR3 length: 15 amino acids. J was trimmed by 1 base and V by 8 bases; bases with no gene match: 8. The CDR3 DNA reads TGTGCCAGCGTCAGAGGCGGGGGGCGCACAGATACGCAGTATTTT. Its translation: CASVRGGGRTDTQYF.

The rearrangement joins TRBV7-9 to TRBJ1-5; D might be TRBD1 (5 bases). This CDR3 comprises 15 residues. V lost 2 bases, J lost 6 bases, and 14 bases lay in between. Germline V gene sequence: CDR1 SEHNR, CDR2 FQNEAQ (reference sequence). The chain's CDR3 is CASSLSTGRIQPQHF. The CDR3 DNA is TGTGCCAGCAGCTTATCAACAGGACGTATTCAGCCCCAGCATTTT.

This clonotype was counted between two and nine times. This chain links TRBV6-1 with TRBJ1-3; 8 bases map to TRBD1. CDR3 length: 19 amino acids. Trimming cost V 6 bases and J 2 bases; bases outside gene matches: 18. Per germline, CDR1 MNHNS and CDR2 SASEGT. CDR3 in DNA: TGTGCCAGCAGCCGCCGGGCAGGGGGCTCTGCGGATGCTGGAAACACCATATATTTT. It encodes CASSRRAGGSADAGNTIYF.

This chain connects TRBV5-5 to TRBJ2-2; D might be TRBD1 or TRBD2, each matching 6 bases. The germline V and J ends were trimmed by 4 bases and 6 bases, with 19 bases remaining between them. CDR1 is SGHKS, CDR2 YYEKEE, per germline (reference sequence). The CDR3 has 16 amino acids. The CDR3 region is CASSPWGAIEAGELFF. CDR3 DNA: TGTGCCAGCAGCCCGTGGGGGGCGATCGAGGCCGGGGAGCTGTTTTTT.

In its sample, this clonotype was seen a few times. The DNA for the CDR3 is TGCAGTGCTAGAGATTCGATGTCTAGCATATACTACGAGCAGTACTTC. Translation gives CSARDSMSSIYYEQYF. The chain combines TRBV20-1 with TRBJ2-7; D possibly corresponds to TRBD2 (5 bases). This CDR3 region has 16 residues. Trimming left V 0 bases short and J 3 bases short, with 18 bases between. Looked up from germline, CDR1 is DFQATT and CDR2 is SNEGSKA (reference sequence).